These T cell receptor beta chains were read from a single sample in a study of blood T cell repertoires in COVID-19. Measured with immunoSEQ multiplex PCR; TCRdb has only the in-frame clones, and not every one. The table records approximately 240,000 clones, around 90% of them present only once. Sequences were obtained from PBMCs or T cells enriched from blood (not recorded which). These receptors all come from a young woman with acute COVID-19. Each CDR3 is given with its conserved first and last residue. Each record gives: V gene, J gene, D gene, CDR3 length, clone size, CDR3 protein, CDR3 DNA. The D gene is left open where the match is weak. Clone size appears in some rows only: once, few, many, or a class for an expanded clone.

V: TRBV5-1
J: TRBJ2-1
D: TRBD2
length: 18
size: .
CDR3: CASSSGLAAGVIYNEQFF
DNA: TGCGCCAGCAGCTCGGGACTAGCGGCCGGCGTGATCTACAATGAGCAGTTCTTC

V: TRBV11-2
J: TRBJ1-6
D: .
length: 15
size: .
CDR3: CASSLDLRGNSPLHF
DNA: TGTGCCAGCAGCTTAGATCTCCGGGGTAATTCACCCCTCCACTTT

V: TRBV6-5
J: TRBJ2-5
D: .
length: 16
size: .
CDR3: CASSYKGGQSVETQYF
DNA: TGTGCCAGCAGCTACAAAGGTGGACAGAGCGTGGAGACCCAGTACTTC

V: TRBV6-2/TRBV6-3
J: TRBJ1-1
D: TRBD1
length: 17
size: once
CDR3: CASSYLLGQDLDTEAFF
DNA: TGTGCCAGCAGTTACCTTCTGGGACAGGACCTCGACACTGAAGCTTTCTTT

V: TRBV28
J: TRBJ2-7
D: .
length: 11
size: few
CDR3: CASSFIYEQYF
DNA: TGTGCCAGCAGTTTCATCTACGAGCAGTACTTC

V: TRBV15
J: TRBJ2-1
D: TRBD2
length: 15
size: .
CDR3: CATSGGRNTYNEQFF
DNA: TGTGCCACCAGCGGCGGGAGGAACACCTACAATGAGCAGTTCTTC

V: TRBV27
J: TRBJ2-6
D: .
length: 19
size: .
CDR3: CASSLLDPGVFPGANVLTF
DNA: TGTGCCAGCAGTTTATTAGATCCGGGAGTGTTCCCTGGGGCCAACGTCCTGACTTTC

V: TRBV5-1
J: TRBJ2-7
D: .
length: 12
size: .
CDR3: CASSLGQDEQYF
DNA: TGCGCCAGCAGCTTGGGACAAGACGAGCAGTACTTC

V: TRBV27
J: TRBJ1-4
D: .
length: 14
size: few
CDR3: CASSFRQGEEKLFF
DNA: TGTGCCAGCAGTTTTAGGCAGGGTGAAGAAAAACTGTTTTTT

V: TRBV2
J: TRBJ1-2
D: TRBD1
length: 14
size: .
CDR3: CASSERNRGLGYTF
DNA: TGTGCCAGCAGTGAACGTAACAGGGGGCTTGGCTACACCTTC

V: TRBV5-6
J: TRBJ2-1
D: TRBD1
length: 14
size: once
CDR3: CASSFGTAYNEQFF
DNA: TGTGCCAGCAGCTTTGGGACAGCATACAATGAGCAGTTCTTC

V: TRBV2
J: TRBJ1-6
D: TRBD1
length: 14
size: .
CDR3: CASRIQGTNSPLHF
DNA: TGTGCCAGCAGGATACAGGGGACAAATTCACCCCTCCACTTT

V: TRBV4-1
J: TRBJ1-4
D: .
length: 15
size: .
CDR3: CASSLSWVGVEKLFF
DNA: TGCGCCAGCAGCCTCTCCTGGGTAGGGGTGGAAAAACTGTTTTTT

V: TRBV2
J: TRBJ2-4
D: TRBD2
length: 18
size: .
CDR3: CASRSGTSGRGAKNIQYF
DNA: TGTGCCAGCAGATCCGGGACTAGCGGGAGGGGGGCCAAAAACATTCAGTACTTC

V: TRBV15
J: TRBJ1-1
D: TRBD1
length: 16
size: .
CDR3: CATSRDLGTGSNEAFF
DNA: TGTGCCACCAGCAGAGATCTGGGGACAGGGAGCAATGAAGCTTTCTTT

V: TRBV7-9
J: TRBJ1-2
D: .
length: 16
size: .
CDR3: CASSRVSGGVNYGYTF
DNA: TGTGCCAGCAGCCGAGTTTCAGGAGGGGTTAACTATGGCTACACCTTC

V: TRBV5-5
J: TRBJ2-7
D: TRBD1
length: 15
size: .
CDR3: CASSSSGTEYYEQYF
DNA: TGTGCCAGCAGCTCTTCCGGGACAGAATACTACGAGCAGTACTTC

V: TRBV12-5
J: TRBJ2-1
D: .
length: 12
size: .
CDR3: CASGLVLGEQFF
DNA: TGTGCTAGTGGTTTGGTACTTGGTGAGCAGTTCTTC

V: TRBV3-1/TRBV3-2
J: TRBJ2-7
D: .
length: 14
size: .
CDR3: CASSQDGGGLGQYF
DNA: TGTGCCAGCAGCCAAGATGGAGGCGGTCTAGGGCAGTACTTC

V: TRBV29-1
J: TRBJ2-5
D: TRBD1
length: 14
size: .
CDR3: CSVEGDRGSETQYF
DNA: TGCAGCGTTGAAGGTGACAGGGGGTCAGAGACCCAGTACTTC

V: TRBV18
J: TRBJ2-7
D: .
length: 14
size: .
CDR3: CASSLQGSSYEQYF
DNA: TGTGCCAGCTCACTACAGGGATCCTCCTACGAGCAGTACTTC

V: TRBV6-1
J: TRBJ1-1
D: .
length: 17
size: .
CDR3: CASSEALRSGFNTEAFF
DNA: TGTGCCAGCAGTGAAGCGCTTCGTTCAGGCTTTAACACTGAAGCTTTCTTT

V: TRBV2
J: TRBJ2-7
D: .
length: 13
size: few
CDR3: CASSTGRNREQYF
DNA: TGTGCCAGCAGTACAGGACGGAACCGCGAGCAGTACTTC

V: TRBV5-1
J: TRBJ2-5
D: TRBD1
length: 13
size: .
CDR3: CASSLVGTEDQYF
DNA: TGCGCCAGCAGCTTGGTTGGGACAGAGGACCAGTACTTC

V: TRBV5-1
J: TRBJ2-5
D: TRBD1
length: 11
size: .
CDR3: CASSNTGAQYF
DNA: TGCGCCAGCAGCAATACAGGGGCCCAGTACTTC

V: TRBV28
J: TRBJ1-2
D: .
length: 17
size: .
CDR3: CASSFDTPGDQGYGYTF
DNA: TGTGCCAGCAGTTTCGATACGCCGGGCGACCAGGGATATGGCTACACCTTC

V: TRBV5-8
J: TRBJ1-4
D: .
length: 16
size: .
CDR3: CASSFGHGGPVEKLFF
DNA: TGTGCCAGCAGCTTCGGTCACGGAGGTCCGGTTGAAAAACTGTTTTTT

V: TRBV19
J: TRBJ1-1
D: .
length: 16
size: .
CDR3: CASSPPRTGGNTEAFF
DNA: TGTGCCAGTAGTCCCCCCCGAACGGGGGGGAACACTGAAGCTTTCTTT

V: TRBV10-3
J: TRBJ1-2
D: .
length: 12
size: .
CDR3: CAISEQNYGYTF
DNA: TGTGCCATCAGTGAACAGAACTATGGCTACACCTTC

V: TRBV5-1
J: TRBJ2-3
D: TRBD2
length: 13
size: .
CDR3: CASSLAGTDTQYF
DNA: TGCGCCAGCAGCTTAGCGGGAACAGATACGCAGTATTTT

V: TRBV10-3
J: TRBJ1-3
D: .
length: 16
size: few
CDR3: CAISESGRTAGNTIYF
DNA: TGTGCCATCAGTGAGTCCGGAAGAACAGCTGGAAACACCATATATTTT

V: TRBV11-3
J: TRBJ1-6
D: .
length: 13
size: .
CDR3: CASSRGPNSPLHF
DNA: TGTGCCAGCAGCAGGGGCCCGAATTCACCCCTCCACTTT

V: TRBV3-1/TRBV3-2
J: TRBJ2-2
D: TRBD1
length: 16
size: few
CDR3: CASSPRGWVDTGELFF
DNA: TGTGCCAGCAGCCCCAGGGGGTGGGTGGACACCGGGGAGCTGTTTTTT

V: TRBV30
J: TRBJ2-2
D: .
length: 13
size: .
CDR3: CAWTGRLPGELFF
DNA: TGTGCCTGGACAGGGCGACTTCCCGGGGAGCTGTTTTTT

V: TRBV4-3
J: TRBJ1-1
D: .
length: 16
size: .
CDR3: CASSQDSFPRGAEAFF
DNA: TGCGCCAGCAGCCAAGATAGTTTCCCCAGGGGTGCTGAAGCTTTCTTT

V: TRBV7-2
J: TRBJ1-3
D: TRBD1
length: 15
size: once
CDR3: CASSASGQGGNTIYF
DNA: TGTGCCAGCAGCGCCTCGGGACAGGGGGGAAACACCATATATTTT

V: TRBV30
J: TRBJ1-2
D: TRBD1
length: 14
size: .
CDR3: CACSRTGLIYGYTF
DNA: TGTGCCTGTTCCAGGACAGGGCTCATCTATGGCTACACCTTC

V: TRBV6-2/TRBV6-3
J: TRBJ2-3
D: TRBD2
length: 17
size: .
CDR3: CASSYLEREGFTDTQYF
DNA: TGTGCCAGCAGTTACTTGGAGCGGGAGGGCTTCACAGATACGCAGTATTTT

V: TRBV5-1
J: TRBJ1-1
D: .
length: 16
size: .
CDR3: CASSLSISGEGTEAFF
DNA: TGCGCCAGCAGCTTGAGTATTTCCGGGGAGGGCACTGAAGCTTTCTTT

V: TRBV7-3
J: TRBJ1-1
D: .
length: 14
size: .
CDR3: CASSLTPRNTEAFF
DNA: TGTGCCAGCAGCTTAACACCTAGGAACACTGAAGCTTTCTTT

V: TRBV7-2
J: TRBJ1-1
D: TRBD1
length: 15
size: .
CDR3: CASSLAPRTGAEAFF
DNA: TGTGCCAGCAGCTTAGCTCCCCGAACAGGGGCTGAAGCTTTCTTT

V: TRBV5-1
J: TRBJ1-1
D: .
length: 14
size: .
CDR3: CASSFRGDGAEAFF
DNA: TGCGCCAGCAGCTTCAGGGGCGATGGAGCTGAAGCTTTCTTT

V: TRBV7-2
J: TRBJ2-3
D: .
length: 13
size: .
CDR3: CASSYRVTDTQYF
DNA: TGTGCCAGCAGCTACAGGGTCACAGATACGCAGTATTTT

V: TRBV5-1
J: TRBJ2-6
D: .
length: 17
size: .
CDR3: CASSLPRHHSGANVLTF
DNA: TGCGCCAGCAGCCTACCCCGACATCACTCTGGGGCCAACGTCCTGACTTTC

V: TRBV3-1/TRBV3-2
J: TRBJ2-3
D: TRBD1
length: 19
size: once
CDR3: CASSQGGVKTGGLTDTQYF
DNA: TGTGCCAGCAGCCAAGGCGGGGTAAAGACAGGGGGCTTGACAGATACGCAGTATTTT

V: TRBV6-6
J: TRBJ2-7
D: TRBD1
length: 16
size: .
CDR3: CASSYAAAQGGYEQYF
DNA: TGTGCCAGCAGTTATGCCGCGGCACAGGGGGGCTACGAGCAGTACTTC

V: TRBV10-3
J: TRBJ1-2
D: .
length: 14
size: .
CDR3: CAISPGAGAGGYTF
DNA: TGTGCCATCAGCCCCGGGGCGGGGGCAGGGGGCTACACCTTC